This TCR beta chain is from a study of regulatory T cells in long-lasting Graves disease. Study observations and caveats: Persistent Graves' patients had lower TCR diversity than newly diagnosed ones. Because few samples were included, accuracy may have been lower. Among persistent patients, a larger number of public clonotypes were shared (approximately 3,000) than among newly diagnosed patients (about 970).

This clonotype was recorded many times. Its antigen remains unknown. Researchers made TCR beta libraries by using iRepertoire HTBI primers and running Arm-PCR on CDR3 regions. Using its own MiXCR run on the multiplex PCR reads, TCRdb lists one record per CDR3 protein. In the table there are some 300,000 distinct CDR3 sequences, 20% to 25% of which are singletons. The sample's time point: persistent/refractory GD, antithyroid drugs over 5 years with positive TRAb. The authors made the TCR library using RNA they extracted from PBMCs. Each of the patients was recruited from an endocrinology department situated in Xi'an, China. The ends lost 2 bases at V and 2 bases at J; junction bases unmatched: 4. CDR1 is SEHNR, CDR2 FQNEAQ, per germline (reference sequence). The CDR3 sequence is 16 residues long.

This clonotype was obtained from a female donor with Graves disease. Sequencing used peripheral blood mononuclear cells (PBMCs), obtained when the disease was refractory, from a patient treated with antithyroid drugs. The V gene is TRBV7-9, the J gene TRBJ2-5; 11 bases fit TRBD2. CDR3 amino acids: CASSLLAGGIQETQYF. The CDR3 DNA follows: TGTGCCAGCAGCTTACTAGCGGGAGGCATACAAGAGACCCAGTACTTC. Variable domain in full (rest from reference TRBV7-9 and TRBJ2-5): DTGVSQNPRHKITKRGQNVTFRCDPISEHNRLYWYRQTLGQGPEFLTYFQNEAQLEKSRLLSDRFSAERPKGSFSTLEIQRTEQGDSAMYLCASSLLAGGIQETQYFGPGTRLLVL.